Following are 30 T cell receptor beta chains from one sample sequenced in a study of neurological immune-mediated disorders. The time point was: longitudinal time-point 3. TCRdb recomputed calls from the 5' RACE reads with MiXCR, one row per CDR3 protein. Of more than 75,000 distinct CDR3 sequences in the sample, approximately 4.3% were seen once. Sequencing was done on a sample of PBMCs. These receptors were obtained from a woman between 55 and 75 years old with multiple sclerosis.

This clonotype was recorded many times. The CDR3 DNA sequence: TGCAGTGCTAGACCTGGACTAGCGGGGGGGCGCGGTGAGCAGTTCTTC. It codes for CSARPGLAGGRGEQFF. The chain links TRBV20-1 to TRBJ2-1; TRBD2 matches 15 bases. J gave up 9 bases and V 2 bases, and 8 bases lay outside the gene matches. This CDR3 is 16 amino acids long. Germline V gives CDR1 DFQATT, CDR2 SNEGSKA (reference sequence).

At least ten counts were recorded for this clonotype. The V call is TRBV7-9, the J call TRBJ1-5, with D possibly TRBD1 on 5 matching bases. V was clipped by 7 bases and J by 4 bases, with 11 bases between them. The germline V gene has CDR1 SEHNR and CDR2 FQNEAQ (reference sequence). This CDR3 has 13 amino acids. The CDR3 DNA reads as TGTGCCAGCAATAACGGGGGGAATCAGCCCCAGCATTTT. It translates to CASNNGGNQPQHF.

This clonotype was seen ten or more times. The chain uses TRBV4-1 and TRBJ1-2; D gene unclear. The CDR3 is 15 residues long. Germline CDR1 MGHRA, CDR2 YSYEKL. Between the trimmed V and J ends, which lost 0 bases and 1 base, there was a span of 9 bases. The CDR3 DNA sequence: TGCGCCAGCAGCCAAGACCCGTCGGTTAACTATGGCTACACCTTC. This gives the protein CASSQDPSVNYGYTF.

There are many counts of this clonotype. The chain recombines TRBV11-3 with TRBJ2-1; D possibly corresponds to TRBD1 (6 bases). Per germline, CDR1 SGHNT and CDR2 YENEEA. The V and J ends lost 4 bases and 12 bases respectively, with 13 bases between them. CDR3 length: 12 residues. As DNA, the CDR3 is TGTGCCAGCAGCTCGAGGGGGATCGGGCAGTTCTTC. Encoded protein: CASSSRGIGQFF.

This clonotype was counted at least ten times. The chain employs TRBV7-6 and TRBJ2-3; D perhaps matches TRBD2 (7 bases). The CDR3 length is 15 residues. V was cut by 7 bases and J by 3 bases, with 17 bases left in between. Germline lookup yields CDR1 SGHVS and CDR2 FNYEAQ. The CDR3 spells CASNSWGGLTDTQYF. The CDR3 bases are TGTGCCAGCAACTCCTGGGGGGGGCTTACAGATACGCAGTATTTT. Complete variable domain (other parts from reference TRBV7-6 and TRBJ2-3): GAGVSQSPRYKVTKRGQDVALRCDPISGHVSLYWYRQALGQGPEFLTYFNYEAQQDKSGLPNDRFSAERPEGSISTLTIQRTEQRDSAMYRCASNSWGGLTDTQYFGPGTRLTVL.

This clonotype occurred many times. The rearrangement uses TRBV20-1 and TRBJ2-3; D gene unclear. Between the trimmed V and J ends, which lost 0 bases and 0 bases, there was a span of 10 bases. CDR3 length: 15 residues. Germline CDR1 and CDR2: DFQATT and SNEGSKA (reference sequence). CDR3 DNA: TGCAGTGCTAGAGATCGAACTGGAAGCACAGATACGCAGTATTTT. Translating it yields CSARDRTGSTDTQYF.

Ten or more counts support this clonotype. The chain recombines TRBV27 with TRBJ2-7, with D unclear. V dropped 5 bases and J dropped 3 bases, with 11 bases sitting between them. CDR3 length: 13 amino acids. CDR1 and CDR2 from the germline V gene are MNHEY and SMNVEV (reference sequence). The CDR3 protein is CASSRAFSYEQYF. For the CDR3, the DNA is TGTGCCAGCAGTAGAGCCTTCAGCTACGAGCAGTACTTC.

This clonotype was observed many times. The CDR3 spells CASSFVSGQETQYF. The CDR3 DNA reads as TGTGCCAGCAGCTTTGTTAGCGGGCAAGAGACCCAGTACTTC. The chain employs TRBV7-2 and TRBJ2-5; 7 bases are shared with TRBD2. The V and J ends lost 3 bases and 2 bases, in that order; junction bases with no gene match: 3. The V gene's germline CDR1 is SGHTA and CDR2 FQGNSA. The CDR3 has 14 residues.

This clonotype was found many times. The J gene is TRBJ2-3, the V gene TRBV4-1; 13 bases line up with TRBD2. The CDR3 loop spans 19 amino acids. CDR1 is MGHRA and CDR2 is YSYEKL in the germline V gene. Unmatched junction bases numbered 7, after V lost 0 bases and J lost 1 base. CDR3 coding DNA: TGCGCCAGCAGCCAAGATGGACTAGCGGGGGAGATTGGCACAGATACGCAGTATTTT. This gives the protein CASSQDGLAGEIGTDTQYF.

This clonotype was counted at least ten times. This chain uses TRBV7-9 with TRBJ2-3; 9 bases fit TRBD1. V lost 5 bases to trimming and J lost 3 bases; unmatched junction nucleotides: 9. This CDR3 is built from 16 residues. Germline CDR1 and CDR2: SEHNR and FQNEAQ (reference sequence). CDR3 coding DNA: TGTGCCAGCAGCGTACTTTGGACAGGGGCTACAGATACGCAGTATTTT. This gives the protein CASSVLWTGATDTQYF.

This clonotype came up many times. The gene calls are TRBV5-1 and TRBJ2-3; D gene unclear. The CDR3 runs 13 residues. V gave up 8 bases and J gave up 0 bases, with 10 bases separating them. From germline, CDR1 is SGHRS and CDR2 YFSETQ. CDR3 nucleotide sequence: TGCGCCAGTGGACCCACTAGCACAGATACGCAGTATTTT. The encoded protein is CASGPTSTDTQYF.

This clonotype was counted ten times or more. The chain recombines TRBV11-2 with TRBJ1-6, with 7 positions matching TRBD1. Germline-derived CDR1 and CDR2 are SGHAT and FQNNGV. This CDR3 has 17 amino acids. V trimming: 6 bases; J trimming: 8 bases; junction bases outside the gene matches: 16. The CDR3 is CASRRFSRRGQYSPLHF. In nucleotides, the CDR3 is TGTGCCAGCAGGCGTTTCTCACGTAGGGGGCAATATTCACCCCTCCACTTT.

This clonotype was seen ten or more times. V usage is TRBV6-5 and J usage is TRBJ1-4, with D maybe TRBD1 (6 bases). Trimming took off 3 bases at V and 5 bases at J, with 10 bases between the two ends. CDR3 size: 14 residues. Germline CDR1 reads MNHEY; CDR2 reads SVGAGI. This chain's CDR3 is CASSYRQDNEKLFF. The CDR3 DNA follows: TGTGCCAGCAGTTATCGACAGGACAATGAAAAACTGTTTTTT.

At least ten counts were recorded for this clonotype. The V and J genes are TRBV11-2 and TRBJ1-3; D remains unclear. This CDR3 region has 17 residues. Per the germline V gene, CDR1 is SGHAT and CDR2 is FQNNGV. V lost 4 bases to trimming and J lost 0 bases, with 16 bases between them. CDR3 protein: CASSSPLSRSSGNTIYF. The CDR3 DNA reads as TGTGCCAGCAGCTCCCCACTAAGCCGAAGCTCTGGAAACACCATATATTTT.

This clonotype has ten or more counts. V and J are TRBV9 and TRBJ2-1; 10 positions agree with TRBD2. The CDR3 runs 21 residues. CDR1 is SGDLS, CDR2 YYNGEE, per germline. V shed 0 bases, J shed 7 bases, and the junction held 22 bases outside the gene matches. The CDR3 is CASSVGIKTGPGLANRNEQFF. In DNA, the CDR3 is TGTGCCAGCAGCGTAGGGATCAAGACAGGTCCGGGACTAGCGAATCGGAATGAGCAGTTCTTC.

This clonotype was seen repeatedly, ten times or more. V is TRBV4-1 and J is TRBJ1-2; tentatively, D is TRBD1 (5 bases). Looked up from germline, CDR1 is MGHRA and CDR2 is YSYEKL. Trimming removed 3 bases from V and 1 base from J, with 18 bases in between. The CDR3 extends over 17 amino acids. CDR3 sequence (DNA): TGCGCCAGCAGCCACCAGACAGCGCCTGGGAGTAACTATGGCTACACCTTC. Its translation: CASSHQTAPGSNYGYTF.

This clonotype was recorded many times. The chain links TRBV5-1 to TRBJ2-5; 10 positions agree with TRBD1. The germline V gene encodes CDR1 SGHRS and CDR2 YFSETQ. V lost 4 bases and J lost 4; bases outside the gene matches: 7. CDR3 length: 15 amino acids. CDR3 residues: CASSPGTGVPETQYF. CDR3 DNA: TGCGCCAGCAGCCCCGGGACAGGGGTCCCAGAGACCCAGTACTTC. The variable domain in full, completed from reference TRBV5-1 and TRBJ2-5, reads KAGVTQTPRYLIKTRGQQVTLSCSPISGHRSVSWYQQTPGQGLQFLFEYFSETQRNKGNFPGRFSGRQFSNSRSEMNVSTLELGDSALYLCASSPGTGVPETQYFGPGTRLLVL.

This clonotype was counted ten times or more. The chain has TRBV7-9 and TRBJ1-5; TRBD1 is a possible D gene (5 bases). The CDR3 totals 17 residues. Germline V gives CDR1 SEHNR, CDR2 FQNEAQ (reference sequence). Between the trimmed V and J ends, which lost 5 bases and 4 bases, there was a span of 21 bases. The CDR3 reads CASSPNQGRGRNQPQHF. DNA of the CDR3: TGTGCCAGCAGCCCCAACCAGGGACGGGGCAGAAATCAGCCCCAGCATTTT.

This clonotype was seen many times. The chain combines TRBV20-1 with TRBJ2-5; 10 bases are a match to TRBD2. This CDR3 comprises 18 residues. Per germline, CDR1 DFQATT and CDR2 SNEGSKA (reference sequence). The J segment lost 2 bases and the V segment lost 6 bases, leaving 18 bases of the junction unmatched. As DNA, the CDR3 is TGCAGTGCCCCGCCCCTAGCGGGGGCCGTATGGCAGCAAGAGACCCAGTACTTC. This sequence encodes CSAPPLAGAVWQQETQYF.

This clonotype was counted ten times or more. The genes are TRBV5-1 and TRBJ1-1; D gene uncertain. The CDR3 extends over 12 amino acids. Germline loops: CDR1 SGHRS, CDR2 YFSETQ. The V end lost 0 bases, the J end lost 7 bases, and 7 bases lay between the germline ends. This CDR3 is CASSLETNEAFF. The CDR3 DNA is TGCGCCAGCAGCTTGGAAACTAATGAAGCTTTCTTT.

This clonotype was observed many times. The chain uses TRBV5-1 and TRBJ1-2; a weak D match, TRBD1 (6 bases). The CDR3 spans 15 residues. Germline V gene data show CDR1 as SGHRS and CDR2 as YFSETQ. Between the trimmed V and J ends, which lost 4 bases and 1 base, there was a span of 14 bases. The CDR3 region is CASSPIPGDNYGYTF. The CDR3, as DNA: TGCGCCAGCAGCCCCATCCCAGGGGATAACTATGGCTACACCTTC.

In this sample, this clonotype turned up many times. The chain is built from TRBV28 and TRBJ2-7, with D perhaps matching TRBD2 (5 bases). The CDR3 loop spans 11 amino acids. Germline V gene sequence: CDR1 MDHEN, CDR2 SYDVKM. With 4 bases removed from V and 9 bases from J, the gap between germline ends came to 10 bases. The CDR3 region is CASSSPAGQYF. The CDR3 DNA reads TGTGCCAGCAGTTCCCCCGCGGGGCAGTACTTC. Based on the CDR3 plus reference TRBV28 and TRBJ2-7, the full variable domain is DVKVTQSSRYLVKRTGEKVFLECVQDMDHENMFWYRQDPGLGLRLIYFSYDVKMKEKGDIPEGYSVSREKKERFSLILESASTNQTSMYLCASSSPAGQYFGPGTRLTVT.

This clonotype has ten or more counts. V usage is TRBV6-5 and J usage is TRBJ2-1; 7 bases match TRBD2. The junction had 2 bases not matched to a gene; V was cut back by 0 bases and J by 6 bases. This CDR3 is 14 amino acids long. Germline-derived CDR1 and CDR2 are MNHEY and SVGAGI. CDR3 coding DNA: TGTGCCAGCAGTTACTCCCGGGGGGTCAATGAGCAGTTCTTC. This sequence encodes CASSYSRGVNEQFF.

This clonotype has at least ten counts. This chain uses TRBV7-2 with TRBJ2-7; 11 nucleotides agree with TRBD2. The length of the CDR3 is 16 residues. Germline trimming cut 1 base from V and 2 bases from J; bases unmatched to any gene: 4. Germline-derived CDR1 and CDR2 are SGHTA and FQGNSA. Here the CDR3 reads CASSLGGTSGAYEQYF. As DNA, the CDR3 is TGTGCCAGCAGCTTAGGCGGGACTAGCGGAGCCTACGAGCAGTACTTC. Variable domain in full (rest from reference TRBV7-2 and TRBJ2-7): GAGVSQSPSNKVTEKGKDVELRCDPISGHTALYWYRQSLGQGLEFLIYFQGNSAPDKSGLPSDRFSAERTGGSVSTLTIQRTQQEDSAVYLCASSLGGTSGAYEQYFGPGTRLTVT.

This clonotype was seen ten or more times. The chain links TRBV7-6 to TRBJ2-3; D possibly corresponds to TRBD2 (7 bases). Germline V lookup: CDR1 SGHVS, CDR2 FNYEAQ. CDR3 size: 16 residues. Trimming took off 1 base at V and 2 bases at J, with 13 bases between the two ends. As DNA, the CDR3 is TGTGCCAGCAGCTTAGGGGCGGGGGCCTCCACAGATACGCAGTATTTT. Translation: CASSLGAGASTDTQYF. The variable domain in full, with the rest retrieved from reference TRBV7-6 and TRBJ2-3, is GAGVSQSPRYKVTKRGQDVALRCDPISGHVSLYWYRQALGQGPEFLTYFNYEAQQDKSGLPNDRFSAERPEGSISTLTIQRTEQRDSAMYRCASSLGAGASTDTQYFGPGTRLTVL.

This clonotype was observed many times. The V gene is TRBV7-8, the J gene TRBJ1-5; 9 nucleotides line up with TRBD1. Trimming cost V 5 bases and J 2 bases; bases outside gene matches: 4. This CDR3 has 15 amino acids. In germline, CDR1 is SGHVS, CDR2 FQNEAQ. The CDR3 DNA sequence: TGTGCCAGCAGCCCCCGACAGGGGGGCAATCAGCCCCAGCATTTT. It codes for CASSPRQGGNQPQHF.

This clonotype was seen at least ten times. The chain recombines TRBV12-3 or TRBV12-4 with TRBJ2-2; weak D call: TRBD1 (5 bases). Trimming removed 6 bases from V and 6 bases from J, with 11 bases in between. CDR3 length: 13 residues. The DNA for the CDR3 is TGTGCCAGCAGGGTTACCAGGGCCGGGGAGCTGTTTTTT. Its translation: CASRVTRAGELFF.

This clonotype was detected ten times or more. The chain is built from TRBV7-9 and TRBJ2-2, with 10 positions matching TRBD1. This CDR3 region has 15 residues. V shed 7 bases, J shed 6 bases, and the junction held 8 bases outside the gene matches. Germline V CDR1 and CDR2: SEHNR, FQNEAQ (reference sequence). The CDR3 sequence: CASKRGTGAAGELFF. The CDR3 DNA sequence: TGTGCCAGCAAGAGGGGGACAGGGGCCGCCGGGGAGCTGTTTTTT.

The table lists this clonotype with many counts. The chain uses TRBV5-1 and TRBJ1-3; D not resolved. Per germline, CDR1 SGHRS and CDR2 YFSETQ. This CDR3 spans 14 amino acids. V lost 5 bases and J 0 bases, leaving 9 bases between the germline ends. The chain's CDR3 is CASRMISSGNTIYF. For the CDR3, the DNA is TGCGCCAGCAGAATGATAAGCTCTGGAAACACCATATATTTT.

In its sample, this clonotype was seen a few times. The genes are TRBV7-8 and TRBJ1-1, with TRBD1 as a possible D gene (5 bases). In germline, CDR1 is SGHVS, CDR2 FQNEAQ. The CDR3 spans 16 residues. V was shortened by 1 base and J by 4 bases, with 16 bases between the two germline ends. CDR3 sequence (DNA): TGTGCCAGCAGCTTAGATTGGGGCAGGGAAGGCACTGAAGCTTTCTTT. It encodes CASSLDWGREGTEAFF.